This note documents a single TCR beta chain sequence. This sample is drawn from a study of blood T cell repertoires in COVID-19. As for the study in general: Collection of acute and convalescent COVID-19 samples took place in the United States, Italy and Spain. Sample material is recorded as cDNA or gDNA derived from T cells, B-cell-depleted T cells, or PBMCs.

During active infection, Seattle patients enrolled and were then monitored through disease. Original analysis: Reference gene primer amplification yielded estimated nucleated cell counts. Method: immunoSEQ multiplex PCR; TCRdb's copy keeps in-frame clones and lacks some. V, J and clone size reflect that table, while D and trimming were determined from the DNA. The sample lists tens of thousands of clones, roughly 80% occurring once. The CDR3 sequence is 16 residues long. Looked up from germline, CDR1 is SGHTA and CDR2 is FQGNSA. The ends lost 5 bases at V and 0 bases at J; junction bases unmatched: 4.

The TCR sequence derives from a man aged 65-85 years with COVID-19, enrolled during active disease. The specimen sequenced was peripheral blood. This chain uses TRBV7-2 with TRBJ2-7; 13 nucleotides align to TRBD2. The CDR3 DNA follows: TGTGCCAGCAGCACTAGCGGGGGGGCCCTCTCCTACGAGCAGTACTTC. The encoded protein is CASSTSGGALSYEQYF.